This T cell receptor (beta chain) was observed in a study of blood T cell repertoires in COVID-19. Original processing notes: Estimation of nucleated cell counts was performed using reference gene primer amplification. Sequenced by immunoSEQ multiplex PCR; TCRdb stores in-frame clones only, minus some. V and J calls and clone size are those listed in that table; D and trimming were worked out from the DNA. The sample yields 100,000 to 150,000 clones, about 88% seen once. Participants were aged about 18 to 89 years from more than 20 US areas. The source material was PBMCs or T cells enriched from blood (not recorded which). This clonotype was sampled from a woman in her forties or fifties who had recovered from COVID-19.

The CDR3 bases are TGTGCCAGCAGAGCCGGGAGGGGAACGGATGAAGCTTTCTTT. Protein: CASRAGRGTDEAFF. The rearrangement joins TRBV6-6 to TRBJ1-1; TRBD1 is a possible D gene (5 bases). Per germline, CDR1 MNHNY and CDR2 SVGAGI (reference sequence). V was clipped by 6 bases and J by 7 bases, with 18 bases between them. The CDR3 length is 14 residues.